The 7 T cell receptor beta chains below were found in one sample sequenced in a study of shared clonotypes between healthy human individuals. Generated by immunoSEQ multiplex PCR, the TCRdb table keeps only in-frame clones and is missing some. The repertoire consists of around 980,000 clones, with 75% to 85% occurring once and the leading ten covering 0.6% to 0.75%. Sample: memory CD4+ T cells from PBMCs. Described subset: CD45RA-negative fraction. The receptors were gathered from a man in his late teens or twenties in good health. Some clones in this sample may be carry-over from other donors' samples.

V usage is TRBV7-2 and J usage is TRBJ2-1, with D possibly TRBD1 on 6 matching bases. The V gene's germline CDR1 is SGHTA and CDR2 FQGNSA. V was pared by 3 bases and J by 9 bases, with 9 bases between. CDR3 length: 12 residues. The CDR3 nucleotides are TGTGCCAGCAGCTTCAGGGGTACTGAGCAGTTCTTC. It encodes CASSFRGTEQFF.

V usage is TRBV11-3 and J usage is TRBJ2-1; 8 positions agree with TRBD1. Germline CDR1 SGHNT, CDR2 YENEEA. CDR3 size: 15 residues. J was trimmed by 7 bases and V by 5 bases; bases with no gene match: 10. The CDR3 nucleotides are TGTGCCAGCAGCATCCTGGACAGGGAGCATAATGAGCAGTTCTTC. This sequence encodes CASSILDREHNEQFF. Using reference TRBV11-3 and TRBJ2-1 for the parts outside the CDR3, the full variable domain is EAGVVQSPRYKIIEKKQPVAFWCNPISGHNTLYWYLQNLGQGPELLIRYENEEAVDDSQLPKDRFSAERLKGVDSTLKIQPAELGDSAVYLCASSILDREHNEQFFGPGTRLTVL.

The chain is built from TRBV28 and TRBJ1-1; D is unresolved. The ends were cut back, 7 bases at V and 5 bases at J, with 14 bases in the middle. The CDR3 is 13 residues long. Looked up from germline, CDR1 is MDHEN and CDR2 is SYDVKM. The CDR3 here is CASKERVATEAFF. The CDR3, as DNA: TGTGCCAGCAAAGAGCGTGTGGCAACTGAAGCTTTCTTT.

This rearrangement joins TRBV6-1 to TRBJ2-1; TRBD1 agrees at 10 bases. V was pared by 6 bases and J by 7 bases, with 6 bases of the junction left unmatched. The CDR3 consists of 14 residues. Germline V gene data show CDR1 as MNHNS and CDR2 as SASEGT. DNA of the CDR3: TGTGCCAGCAGAAGACAGGGGGCCTTGAATGAGCAGTTCTTC. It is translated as CASRRQGALNEQFF.

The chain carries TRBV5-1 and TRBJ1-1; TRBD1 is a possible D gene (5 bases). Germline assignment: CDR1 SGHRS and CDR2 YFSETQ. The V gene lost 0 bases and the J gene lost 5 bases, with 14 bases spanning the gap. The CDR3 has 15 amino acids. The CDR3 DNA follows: TGCGCCAGCAGCTTGGGGGCAGGGATGGGGACTGAAGCTTTCTTT. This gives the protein CASSLGAGMGTEAFF.

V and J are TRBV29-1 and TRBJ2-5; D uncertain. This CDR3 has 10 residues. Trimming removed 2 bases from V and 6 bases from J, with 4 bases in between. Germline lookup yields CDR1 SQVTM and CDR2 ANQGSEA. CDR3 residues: CSVETQTQYF. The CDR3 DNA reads TGCAGCGTTGAAACTCAGACCCAGTACTTC.

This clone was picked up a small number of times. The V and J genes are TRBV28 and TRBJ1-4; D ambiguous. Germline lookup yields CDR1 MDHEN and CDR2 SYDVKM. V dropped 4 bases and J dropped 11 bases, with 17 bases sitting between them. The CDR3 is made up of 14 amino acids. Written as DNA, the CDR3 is TGTGCCAGCAGTTCCACAGACCGCGGAGGGAAACTGTTTTTT. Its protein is CASSSTDRGGKLFF.